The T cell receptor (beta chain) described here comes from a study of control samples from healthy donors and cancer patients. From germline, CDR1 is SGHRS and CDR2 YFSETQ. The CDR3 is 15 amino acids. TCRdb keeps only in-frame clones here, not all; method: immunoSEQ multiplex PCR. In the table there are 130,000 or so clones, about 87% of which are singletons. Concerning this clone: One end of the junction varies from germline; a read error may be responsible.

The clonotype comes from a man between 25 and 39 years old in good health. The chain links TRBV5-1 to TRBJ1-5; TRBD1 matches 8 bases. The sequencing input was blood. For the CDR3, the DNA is TGCGCCAGCACCTTGACAGGGGAGAGCAATCAGCCCCAGCATTTT. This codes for CASTLTGESNQPQHF.